These T cell receptor beta chains were read from a single sample in a study of T cells in Graves' hyperthyroidism and ophthalmopathy. Each CDR3 protein gets one entry after TCRdb re-called the multiplex PCR reads with MiXCR. The data contain roughly 650,000 distinct CDR3 sequences, roughly 16% of them singletons. Sequences were obtained from blood. Every receptor here comes from a woman between 35 and 50 years old with Graves' ophthalmopathy. The CDR3 runs from the conserved cysteine through the conserved F or W. A D gene is named only where the DNA matches it firmly. The listing skips clone size in some rows; elsewhere it reads once, few, many or a size class.

many	TRBV11-2	TRBJ2-7	-	CASRLAATAHTSYEQYF	TGTGCCAGCAGGTTAGCCGCGACAGCACATACGTCCTACGAGCAGTACTTC
few	TRBV7-3	TRBJ1-6	-	CASSFGIGSPLHF	TGTGCCAGCAGCTTTGGTATTGGCTCACCCCTCCACTTT
few	TRBV5-6	TRBJ1-2	-	CASSLALDFPGRGSYGYTF	TGTGCCAGCAGCTTGGCCCTGGATTTCCCAGGGAGAGGGAGCTATGGCTACACCTTC
-	TRBV11-3	TRBJ2-7	-	CASAPTTSYEQYF	TGTGCCAGCGCGCCTACCACCAGCTACGAGCAGTACTTC
few	TRBV6-5	TRBJ2-5	-	CASSSRLGGETQYF	TGTGCCAGCAGTTCTCGACTAGGCGGGGAGACCCAGTACTTC
many	TRBV3-1	TRBJ1-5	-	CASSRRGVGQPQHF	TGTGCCAGCAGCCGGAGGGGGGTAGGACAGCCCCAGCATTTT
many	TRBV3-1	TRBJ2-3	TRBD2	CASSLLSGSGTDTQYF	TGTGCCAGCAGCCTACTTAGCGGGAGCGGTACAGATACGCAGTATTTT
-	TRBV7-9	TRBJ1-2	-	CASSPDVSGYGYTF	TGTGCCAGCAGTCCGGACGTTTCTGGGTATGGCTACACCTTC
-	TRBV29-1	TRBJ2-1	-	CSVEPQGYEQFF	TGCAGCGTTGAACCACAGGGTTATGAGCAGTTCTTC
few	TRBV3-1	TRBJ2-3	-	CASSQGFRNSTDTQYF	TGTGCCAGCAGCCAAGGTTTCAGAAATAGCACAGATACGCAGTATTTT
few	TRBV6-1	TRBJ2-7	TRBD2	CASTEGGSGSDEQYF	TGTGCCAGCACCGAAGGTGGTAGCGGGAGCGACGAGCAGTACTTC
-	TRBV7-2	TRBJ1-5	TRBD1	CASSSSGGWRQPQHF	TGTGCCAGCAGCTCCTCAGGGGGCTGGAGACAGCCCCAGCATTTT
-	TRBV4-1	TRBJ2-3	-	CASSLHDTTDTQYF	TGCGCCAGCAGCTTACATGACACGACAGATACGCAGTATTTT
few	TRBV18	TRBJ2-1	-	CASSPPAGKDNEQFF	TGTGCCAGCTCACCACCCGCAGGGAAGGACAATGAGCAGTTCTTC
many	TRBV30	TRBJ2-5	TRBD2	CAWSVLAGGRETQYF	TGTGCCTGGAGTGTACTTGCGGGGGGGCGAGAGACCCAGTACTTC
many	TRBV2	TRBJ2-3	-	CASSDGRGRPDTQYF	TGTGCCAGCAGTGATGGCAGGGGAAGGCCAGATACGCAGTATTTT
-	TRBV7-3	TRBJ2-3	-	CASSLGLSSDTQYF	TGTGCCAGCAGCCTGGGACTGTCCTCCGATACGCAGTATTTT
-	TRBV20-1	TRBJ1-2	TRBD1	CSAPMTGGYGYTF	TGCAGTGCTCCAATGACAGGGGGTTATGGCTACACCTTC
few	TRBV20-1	TRBJ1-2	-	CSAYDFGGYTF	TGCAGTGCCTATGACTTCGGAGGCTACACCTTC
many	TRBV7-9	TRBJ2-7	TRBD2	CASWGPASGSYEQYF	TGTGCCAGCTGGGGTCCCGCTAGCGGGAGTTACGAGCAGTACTTC
many	TRBV7-2	TRBJ2-5	-	CASSLSYRPSMETQYF	TGTGCCAGCAGCTTAAGCTACCGCCCCTCCATGGAGACCCAGTACTTC
-	TRBV27	TRBJ1-4	-	CASKGAPTNEKLFF	TGTGCCAGCAAAGGCGCCCCAACTAATGAAAAACTGTTTTTT
few	TRBV18	TRBJ2-2	TRBD2	CASSLRLAGSTGELFF	TGTGCCAGCTCACTGCGACTAGCGGGAAGCACCGGGGAGCTGTTTTTT
-	TRBV5-1	TRBJ1-4	-	CASRAQAPNEKLFF	TGCGCCAGCAGGGCGCAAGCCCCTAATGAAAAACTGTTTTTT
many	TRBV7-3	TRBJ2-5	-	CASSLRARETQYF	TGTGCCAGCAGCTTAAGGGCCCGGGAGACCCAGTACTTC
many	TRBV30	TRBJ2-3	-	CACLGGTHTDTQYF	TGTGCCTGCCTAGGAGGTACCCACACAGATACGCAGTATTTT
many	TRBV7-3	TRBJ2-7	-	CASSRRGYEQYF	TGTGCCAGCAGCAGACGGGGTTACGAGCAGTACTTC
-	TRBV20-1	TRBJ2-1	TRBD2	CSASSSGEAEYEQFF	TGCAGTGCTAGTTCAAGCGGGGAGGCCGAGTATGAGCAGTTCTTC
-	TRBV19	TRBJ2-1	-	CASSSEGFTTYNEQFF	TGTGCCAGTAGTTCGGAGGGGTTCACGACCTACAATGAGCAGTTCTTC
many	TRBV3-1	TRBJ2-3	-	CASSHGASDTQYF	TGTGCCAGCAGCCACGGGGCTTCAGATACGCAGTATTTT
many	TRBV6-2/TRBV6-3	TRBJ2-1	-	CASSYYEQGSGNEQFF	TGTGCCAGCAGTTACTATGAACAGGGATCCGGTAATGAGCAGTTCTTC
-	TRBV6-1	TRBJ2-1	TRBD1	CASSETPGTGVNEQFF	TGTGCCAGCAGTGAAACGCCCGGGACAGGGGTTAATGAGCAGTTCTTC
few	TRBV3-1	TRBJ2-2	TRBD1	CASSQGPTGGNTGELFF	TGTGCCAGCAGCCAAGGTCCGACAGGGGGGAACACCGGGGAGCTGTTTTTT
many	TRBV5-5	TRBJ2-6	-	CASISGANVLTF	TGTGCCAGTATCTCTGGGGCCAACGTCCTGACTTTC
many	TRBV7-2	TRBJ2-1	-	CASSSTGDYSNEQFF	TGTGCCAGCAGCTCAACCGGAGACTATTCCAATGAGCAGTTCTTC
-	TRBV7-6	TRBJ2-1	-	CASSLAFSYNEQFF	TGTGCCAGCAGCTTAGCGTTTTCCTACAATGAGCAGTTCTTC
many	TRBV2	TRBJ1-6	TRBD1	CASRYGQASPLHF	TGTGCCAGCAGGTATGGACAGGCTTCACCCCTCCACTTT
-	TRBV15	TRBJ1-4	-	CATSRDSVGTPGQGGKANEKLFF	TGTGCCACCAGCAGAGATTCCGTAGGCACCCCGGGACAAGGAGGAAAGGCCAATGAAAAACTGTTTTTT
many	TRBV12-5	TRBJ2-2	-	CASGSPNTGELFF	TGTGCTAGTGGATCCCCGAACACCGGGGAGCTGTTTTTT
many	TRBV5-1	TRBJ1-2	TRBD1	CASSRPGGEGGYTF	TGCGCCAGCAGCCGACCAGGGGGCGAGGGCGGCTACACCTTC
-	TRBV5-1	TRBJ1-4	TRBD1	CASSTAGQGREKLFF	TGCGCCAGCAGCACTGCCGGACAGGGCAGGGAAAAACTGTTTTTT
few	TRBV3-1	TRBJ1-5	-	CASSHRFGGADNQPQHF	TGTGCCAGCAGCCATCGATTTGGGGGGGCTGACAATCAGCCCCAGCATTTT
once	TRBV4-1	TRBJ1-3	-	CASSNSREGNTIYF	TGCGCCAGCAGCAACTCTAGGGAAGGAAACACCATATATTTT
many	TRBV6-1	TRBJ2-5	TRBD2	CASSYTLPGLAGPETQYF	TGTGCCAGCAGTTATACCCTACCGGGACTAGCGGGCCCAGAGACCCAGTACTTC
many	TRBV3-1	TRBJ2-3	TRBD1	CASSQVEAGGKDTQYF	TGTGCCAGCAGCCAAGTCGAGGCAGGGGGCAAAGATACGCAGTATTTT
few	TRBV2	TRBJ2-1	TRBD2	CATLHPAGDNEQFF	TGTGCCACCCTCCACCCAGCGGGAGATAATGAGCAGTTCTTC
many	TRBV12-3/TRBV12-4	TRBJ2-1	TRBD1	CASSLQGMVGNEQFF	TGTGCCAGCAGCTTACAGGGGATGGTTGGCAATGAGCAGTTCTTC
many	TRBV2	TRBJ2-3	-	CASRTNTDTQYF	TGTGCCAGCAGGACGAATACAGATACGCAGTATTTT